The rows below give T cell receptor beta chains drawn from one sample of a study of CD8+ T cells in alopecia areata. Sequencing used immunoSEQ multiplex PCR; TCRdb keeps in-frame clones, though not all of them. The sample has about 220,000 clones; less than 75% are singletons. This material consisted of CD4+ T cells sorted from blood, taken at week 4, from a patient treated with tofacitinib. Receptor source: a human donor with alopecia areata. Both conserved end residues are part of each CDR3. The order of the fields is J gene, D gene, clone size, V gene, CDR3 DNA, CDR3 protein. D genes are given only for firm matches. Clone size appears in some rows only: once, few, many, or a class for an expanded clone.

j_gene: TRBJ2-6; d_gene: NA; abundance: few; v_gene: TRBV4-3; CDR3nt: TGCGCCAGCAGCTCCCGGGCCACTACTACTGGGGCCAACGTCCTGACTTTC; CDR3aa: CASSSRATTTGANVLTF
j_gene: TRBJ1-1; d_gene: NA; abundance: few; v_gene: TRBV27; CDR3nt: TGTGCCAGCAGTTCGAACACCAACCTGGGGTTCATCACTGAAGCTTTCTTT; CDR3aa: CASSSNTNLGFITEAFF
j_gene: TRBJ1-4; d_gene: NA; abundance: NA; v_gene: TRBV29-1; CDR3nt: TGCAGCGTTGGGTGGGGGACTAATGAAAAACTGTTTTTT; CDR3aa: CSVGWGTNEKLFF
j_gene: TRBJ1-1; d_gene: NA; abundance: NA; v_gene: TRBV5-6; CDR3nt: TGTGCCAGCAGCCCCACGGGGTACTCTAGCACTGAAGCTTTCTTT; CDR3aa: CASSPTGYSSTEAFF
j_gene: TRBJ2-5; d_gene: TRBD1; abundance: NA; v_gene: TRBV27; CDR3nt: TGTGCCAGCAGTTTCGGAACAGGGGGAGTTGAGACCCAGTACTTC; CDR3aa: CASSFGTGGVETQYF
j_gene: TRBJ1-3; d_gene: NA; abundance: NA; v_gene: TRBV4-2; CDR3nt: TGTGCCAGCAGCCAAGACTGGAGCTCTGGAAACACCATATATTTT; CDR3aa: CASSQDWSSGNTIYF
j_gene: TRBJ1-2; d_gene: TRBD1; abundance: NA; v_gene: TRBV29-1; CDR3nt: TGCAGCGTCAACAGGGGAAGTAACTATGGCTACACCTTC; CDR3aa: CSVNRGSNYGYTF
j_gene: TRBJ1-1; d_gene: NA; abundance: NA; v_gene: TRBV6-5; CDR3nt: TGTGCCAGCAGTTATCGGGGGAACACTGAAGCTTTCTTT; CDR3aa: CASSYRGNTEAFF
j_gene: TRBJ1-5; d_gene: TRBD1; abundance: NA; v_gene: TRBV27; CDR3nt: TGTGCCAGCAGTTCACAGGGGGCAAACAATCAGCCCCAGCATTTT; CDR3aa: CASSSQGANNQPQHF
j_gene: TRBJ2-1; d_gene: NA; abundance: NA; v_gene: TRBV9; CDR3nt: TGTGCCAGCAGCGGACACAATGAGCAGTTCTTC; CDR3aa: CASSGHNEQFF
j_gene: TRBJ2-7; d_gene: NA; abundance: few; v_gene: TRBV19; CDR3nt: TGTGCCAGTAGTATTCAAGGCAACTACGAGCAGTACTTC; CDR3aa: CASSIQGNYEQYF
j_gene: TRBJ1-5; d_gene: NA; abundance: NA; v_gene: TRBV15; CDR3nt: TGTGCCACCAAGCAAGGGGCGGCTAACCAGCCCCAGCATTTT; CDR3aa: CATKQGAANQPQHF
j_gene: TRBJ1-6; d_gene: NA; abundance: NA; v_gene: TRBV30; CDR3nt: TGTGCCTGGATTCTGGCGTCGGGATCTTATAATTCACCCCTCCACTTT; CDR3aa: CAWILASGSYNSPLHF
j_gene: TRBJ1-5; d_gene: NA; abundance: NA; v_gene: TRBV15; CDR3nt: TGTGCCACCAGCAGAGACTATCAGCCCCAGCATTTT; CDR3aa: CATSRDYQPQHF
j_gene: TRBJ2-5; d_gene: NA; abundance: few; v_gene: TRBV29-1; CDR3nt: TGCAGCGTTTTTAGCCCGGGGCAAGAGACCCAGTACTTC; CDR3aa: CSVFSPGQETQYF
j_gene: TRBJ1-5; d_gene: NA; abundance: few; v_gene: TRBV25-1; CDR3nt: TGTGCCAGCAGTGAATCCCTAGGGTTCGACCAGCCCCAGCATTTT; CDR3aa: CASSESLGFDQPQHF
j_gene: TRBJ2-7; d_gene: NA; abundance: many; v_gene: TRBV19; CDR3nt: TGTGCCCAAGGCAGCCCCTACGAGCAGTACTTC; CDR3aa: CAQGSPYEQYF
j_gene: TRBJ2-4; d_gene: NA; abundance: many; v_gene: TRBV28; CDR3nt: TGTGCCAGCAGTTCCTCGAACCGGGACATTGTTACCAAAAACATTCAGTACTTC; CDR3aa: CASSSSNRDIVTKNIQYF
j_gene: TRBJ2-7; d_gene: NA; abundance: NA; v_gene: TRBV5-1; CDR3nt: TGCGCCAGCAGCCCGGGAATTTACGAGCAGTACTTC; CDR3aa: CASSPGIYEQYF
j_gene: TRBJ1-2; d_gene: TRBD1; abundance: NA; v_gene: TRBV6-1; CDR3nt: TGTGCCAGCAGTGAAAGTATAACAGGGGGTGACTTC; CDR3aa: CASSESITGGDF
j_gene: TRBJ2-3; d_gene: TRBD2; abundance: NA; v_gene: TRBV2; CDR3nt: TGTGCCAGCTCCGCGGGGGGGCCCGTAGGCACAGATACGCAGTATTTT; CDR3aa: CASSAGGPVGTDTQYF
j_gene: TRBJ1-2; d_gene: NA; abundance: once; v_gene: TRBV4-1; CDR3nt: TGCGCCAGCAGCCAAGATGAATGGGACCGCTATGGCTACACCTTC; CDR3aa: CASSQDEWDRYGYTF
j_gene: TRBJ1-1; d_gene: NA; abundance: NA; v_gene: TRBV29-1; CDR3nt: TGCAGCGTCGACCCTACCGGGACGGGGCTGAACACTGAAGCTTTCTTT; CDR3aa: CSVDPTGTGLNTEAFF
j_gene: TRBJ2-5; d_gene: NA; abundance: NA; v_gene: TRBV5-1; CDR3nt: TGCGCCAGCTTTCGTCCGGACAACCAAGAGACCCAGTACTTC; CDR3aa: CASFRPDNQETQYF
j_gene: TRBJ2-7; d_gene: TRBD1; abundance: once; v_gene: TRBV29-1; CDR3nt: TGCAGCGTTGGGGACAGGAGTGAGCAGTACTTC; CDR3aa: CSVGDRSEQYF
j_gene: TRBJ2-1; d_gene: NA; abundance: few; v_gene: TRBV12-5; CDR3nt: TGTGCTAGTGGTTCCTGGACAAACTACAATGAGCAGTTCTTC; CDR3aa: CASGSWTNYNEQFF
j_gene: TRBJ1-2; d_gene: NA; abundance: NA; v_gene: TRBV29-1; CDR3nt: TGCAGCGTTGATCAGGGTCATGGCTACACCTTC; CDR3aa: CSVDQGHGYTF
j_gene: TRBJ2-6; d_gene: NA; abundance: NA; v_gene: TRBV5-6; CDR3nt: TGTGCCAGCAGCTTGGATCTGGGGGTAGGGGCCTCTGGGGCCAACGTCCTGACTTTC; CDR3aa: CASSLDLGVGASGANVLTF
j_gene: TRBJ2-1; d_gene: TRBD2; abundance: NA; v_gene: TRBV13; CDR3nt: TGTGCCAGCAGCTTAGGCCTCAGCGGGGGACACAATGAGCAGTTCTTC; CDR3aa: CASSLGLSGGHNEQFF
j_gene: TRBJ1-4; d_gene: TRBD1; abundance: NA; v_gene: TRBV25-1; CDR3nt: TGTGCCAGCAGTGAACTGACAGGGGTTAATGAAAAACTGTTTTTT; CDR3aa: CASSELTGVNEKLFF
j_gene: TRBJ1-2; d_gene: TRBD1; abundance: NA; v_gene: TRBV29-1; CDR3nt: TGCAGCGCTCAACAGGGGGCGTCTGATGGCTACACCTTC; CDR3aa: CSAQQGASDGYTF
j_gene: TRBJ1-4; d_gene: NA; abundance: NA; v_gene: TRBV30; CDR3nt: TGTGCCTGGAAAGGATCGACGGCTGAAAAACTGTTTTTT; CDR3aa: CAWKGSTAEKLFF
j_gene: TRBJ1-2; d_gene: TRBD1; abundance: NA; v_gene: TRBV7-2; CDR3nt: TGTGCCAGCAGCCCAAGGGGGCAGCAGGGCTACACCTTC; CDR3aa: CASSPRGQQGYTF
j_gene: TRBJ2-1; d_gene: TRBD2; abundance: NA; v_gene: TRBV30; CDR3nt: TGTGCCTGGAACCGCGGACTAGCGGGGGTCGATGAGCAGTTCTTC; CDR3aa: CAWNRGLAGVDEQFF
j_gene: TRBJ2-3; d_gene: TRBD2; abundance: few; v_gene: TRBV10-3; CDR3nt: TGTGCCACCGACCGTAGCGGGTCGACTAGCACAGATACGCAGTATTTT; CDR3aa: CATDRSGSTSTDTQYF
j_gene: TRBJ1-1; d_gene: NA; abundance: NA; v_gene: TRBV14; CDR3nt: TGTGCCAGCAGCCAAGAACGCGGTTGGAGCACTGAAGCTTTCTTT; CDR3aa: CASSQERGWSTEAFF
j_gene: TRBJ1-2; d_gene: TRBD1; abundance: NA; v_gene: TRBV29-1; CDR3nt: TGCAGCGTTGACAAGACAGGGCCCGGGGGTACCTTC; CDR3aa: CSVDKTGPGGTF
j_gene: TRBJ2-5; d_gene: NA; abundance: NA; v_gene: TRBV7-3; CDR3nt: TGTGCCAGCAGCTTAGGGGACTCTCCAGAGACCCAGTACTTC; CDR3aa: CASSLGDSPETQYF
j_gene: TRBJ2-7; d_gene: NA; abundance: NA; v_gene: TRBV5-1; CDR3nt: TGCGCCAGCAGCTTGGCACAGGGTGCGGCCGAGCAGTACTTC; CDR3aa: CASSLAQGAAEQYF
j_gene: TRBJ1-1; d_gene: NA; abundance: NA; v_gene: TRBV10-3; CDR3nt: TGTGCCATCAGTGAGTTGGCGGAGAACACTGAAGCTTTCTTT; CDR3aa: CAISELAENTEAFF
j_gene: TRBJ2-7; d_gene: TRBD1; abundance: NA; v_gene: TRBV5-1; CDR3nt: TGCGCCAGCAGCTTGGATGGACAGGGGGTTGGATCGCAGTACTTC; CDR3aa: CASSLDGQGVGSQYF
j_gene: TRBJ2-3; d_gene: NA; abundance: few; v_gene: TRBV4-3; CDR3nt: TGCGCCAGCAGCCAAGATGCGACAGGCCGCACAGATACGCAGTATTTT; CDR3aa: CASSQDATGRTDTQYF
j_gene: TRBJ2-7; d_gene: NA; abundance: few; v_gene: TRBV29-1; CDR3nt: TGCAGCGTTGAGGGAGGTGCGAGCTCCTACGAGCAGTACTTC; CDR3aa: CSVEGGASSYEQYF
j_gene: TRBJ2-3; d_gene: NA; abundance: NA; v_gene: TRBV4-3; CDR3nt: TGCGCCAGCAGCCAAGGAAGTCGAAACCGCGGTACGCAGTATTTT; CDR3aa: CASSQGSRNRGTQYF
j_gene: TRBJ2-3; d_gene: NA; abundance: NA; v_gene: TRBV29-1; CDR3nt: TGCAGCGGAACGGGGAGAAGTACGACAGATACGCAGTATTTT; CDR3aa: CSGTGRSTTDTQYF
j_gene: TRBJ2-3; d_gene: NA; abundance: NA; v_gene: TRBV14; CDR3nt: TGTGCCAGCAGCCCTCATTCCGGGAGGCAGTATTTT; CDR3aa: CASSPHSGRQYF
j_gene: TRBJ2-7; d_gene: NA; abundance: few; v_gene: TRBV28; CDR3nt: TGTGCCAGCAGTTTATTAATCAGGGCCTACGAGCAGTACTTC; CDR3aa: CASSLLIRAYEQYF
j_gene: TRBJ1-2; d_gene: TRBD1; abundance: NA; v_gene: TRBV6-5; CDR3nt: TGTGCCAGCAGGGACGCGGGACAGGTCGTTGATGGCTACACCTTC; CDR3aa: CASRDAGQVVDGYTF